This TCR beta chain was documented in a study of cytomegalovirus exposure and HLA in healthy donors. Study summary: Of around 400 genotyped donors, more than 75% grouped in the Caucasian-associated ancestry cluster.

This CDR3 comprises 15 residues. The trim removed 4 bases at V and 2 bases at J, leaving 5 bases unmatched. The V gene's germline CDR1 is MNHEY and CDR2 SMNVEV (reference sequence). PCR employed 60 Vbeta and 13 Jbeta primers. Repertoires were generated with immunoSEQ multiplex PCR, while TCRdb's copy carries only in-frame clones and drops some. The sample shows some 150,000 clones, roughly 80% of them seen only once. This TCR was recovered from a woman aged 18 to 35 in good health and CMV-seronegative. The gene calls are TRBV27 and TRBJ2-3; 8 nucleotides line up with TRBD2. The specimen sequenced was PBMCs. CDR3 sequence (DNA): TGTGCCAGCAGTTCAGGACTAGCAATCACAGATACGCAGTATTTT. It codes for CASSSGLAITDTQYF.